Here is one T cell receptor (beta chain) with its context. The data belong to a study of blood T cell repertoires in COVID-19. Whole-study context: T cells, B-cell-depleted T cells, or PBMCs supplied cDNA or gDNA.

Germline V gives CDR1 SGHTA, CDR2 FQGNSA. V lost 7 bases, J lost 4 bases, and 9 bases stayed unmatched. The CDR3 contains 14 residues. Clones were sequenced by immunoSEQ multiplex PCR, and TCRdb holds only the in-frame ones, with some missing. In the table there are fewer than 250,000 clones, around four fifths of which are singletons. The Seattle patients, enrolled during active infection, were followed longitudinally. The chain carries TRBV7-2 and TRBJ1-1, with 7 nucleotides matching TRBD1. The specimen was peripheral blood. The TCR sequence derives from a man between 60 and 70 years old with COVID-19, enrolled during active disease. Here the CDR3 DNA reads TGTGCCAGCACTTACCGGACAGGCGTCACTGAAGCTTTCTTT. Its translation: CASTYRTGVTEAFF.